This is a list of T cell receptor beta chains from one sample in a study of blood T cells in healthy people across ages. In TCRdb, the 5' RACE reads were re-called with MiXCR into one record per CDR3 protein. The table includes 700,000 to 800,000 distinct CDR3 sequences, roughly 43% detected once. Sequenced input: blood. These receptors were obtained from a woman in her sixties in good health. Each CDR3 is given with its conserved first and last residue. A D gene is named only where the DNA matches it firmly. Clone size is not always given. Where it is, it says once, few, many or a class for expanded clones.

size: -
J: TRBJ1-1
length: 11
D: -
V: TRBV28
CDR3: CASSWSLEAFF
DNA: TGTGCCAGCAGTTGGTCCCTTGAAGCTTTCTTT

size: few
J: TRBJ2-7
length: 17
D: -
V: TRBV11-2
CDR3: CASSLVKTGTHTYEQYF
DNA: TGTGCCAGCAGCTTAGTCAAGACCGGGACACATACCTACGAGCAGTACTTC

size: -
J: TRBJ2-7
length: 14
D: -
V: TRBV20-1
CDR3: CSATDLTAYYEQYF
DNA: TGCAGTGCTACCGACCTGACAGCTTACTACGAGCAGTACTTC

size: -
J: TRBJ1-4
length: 14
D: -
V: TRBV9
CDR3: CASSVGDLNEKLFF
DNA: TGTGCCAGCAGCGTAGGGGACCTTAATGAAAAACTGTTTTTT

size: -
J: TRBJ2-1
length: 14
D: -
V: TRBV24-1
CDR3: CATSDWPQYNEQFF
DNA: TGTGCCACCAGTGATTGGCCTCAGTACAATGAGCAGTTCTTC

size: -
J: TRBJ1-1
length: 15
D: -
V: TRBV4-3
CDR3: CASSQDRYRDTEAFF
DNA: TGCGCCAGCAGCCAAGATCGGTACAGGGATACTGAAGCTTTCTTT

size: -
J: TRBJ2-3
length: 16
D: -
V: TRBV24-1
CDR3: CATSETTGFSTDTQYF
DNA: TGTGCCACCAGTGAAACGACAGGATTTAGCACAGATACGCAGTATTTT

size: -
J: TRBJ2-5
length: 15
D: -
V: TRBV12-3/TRBV12-4
CDR3: CASSPPGGIQETQYF
DNA: TGTGCCAGCAGTCCCCCCGGTGGAATTCAAGAGACCCAGTACTTC

size: few
J: TRBJ1-5
length: 16
D: TRBD1
V: TRBV6-6
CDR3: CASSPVHRGSTQPQHF
DNA: TGTGCCAGCAGCCCCGTTCACAGGGGGAGCACGCAGCCCCAGCATTTT

size: -
J: TRBJ2-7
length: 14
D: TRBD1
V: TRBV29-1
CDR3: CSANRQGVPNEQYF
DNA: TGCAGCGCAAACCGACAGGGAGTCCCCAATGAGCAGTACTTC

size: few
J: TRBJ2-3
length: 15
D: -
V: TRBV3-1
CDR3: CASSQEGSRTDTQYF
DNA: TGTGCCAGCAGCCAAGAAGGCAGTAGAACAGATACGCAGTATTTT

size: -
J: TRBJ2-1
length: 14
D: -
V: TRBV27
CDR3: CASSQGGNCNEQFF
DNA: TGTGCCAGCAGTCAAGGCGGAAACTGCAATGAGCAGTTCTTC